These 32 T cell receptor beta chains share one sample of origin, sequenced in a study of radiation and T cells in renal cell carcinoma. The time point is: blood 4 weeks post-SBRT, at nephrectomy. The treatment: 15 Gy SBRT to primary tumor, nephrectomy 4 weeks later. Measured with immunoSEQ multiplex PCR; TCRdb has only the in-frame clones, and not every one. The sample shows around 180,000 clones, about nine tenths of them seen only once. The sequenced sample was blood, obtained from a patient whose treatment included radiotherapy and nephrectomy. The receptors shown here come from a woman aged 50 to 65 with renal cell carcinoma.

This rearrangement joins TRBV12-5 to TRBJ1-1; D gene ambiguous. The V end was cut by 6 bases, the J end by 1 base, with 12 bases between. Germline-derived CDR1 and CDR2 are LGHNT and FRNRAP. The CDR3 consists of 14 residues. The CDR3 reads CASGHSMGNTEAFF. Written as DNA, the CDR3 is TGTGCTAGTGGCCATTCCATGGGGAACACTGAAGCTTTCTTT.

The chain has TRBV7-9 and TRBJ1-5; TRBD1 matches at 9 bases. CDR1 is SEHNR and CDR2 is FQNEAQ in the germline V gene (reference sequence). This CDR3 comprises 17 residues. With V trimmed by 5 bases and J by 5 bases, 13 bases remained unmatched. CDR3 region: CASSLNSGTGLHQPQHF. DNA for the CDR3: TGTGCCAGCAGCCTCAACTCGGGGACAGGGCTCCATCAGCCCCAGCATTTT.

The CDR3 here is CASSYPLYGYTF. DNA for the CDR3: TGTGCCAGCAGTTATCCTCTCTATGGCTACACCTTC. V usage is TRBV6-6 and J usage is TRBJ1-2; D uncertain. The CDR3 loop spans 12 amino acids. V was pared by 3 bases and J by 4 bases, with 6 bases between. Germline loops: CDR1 MNHNY, CDR2 SVGAGI (reference sequence).

V usage is TRBV4-1 and J usage is TRBJ2-2, with D perhaps TRBD2 (6 bases). CDR3 length: 15 residues. Between the trimmed V and J ends, which lost 4 bases and 4 bases, there was a span of 13 bases. Germline loops: CDR1 MGHRA, CDR2 YSYEKL. The CDR3 spells CASSPPGDFTGELFF. CDR3 in DNA: TGCGCCAGCAGCCCTCCGGGAGATTTCACCGGGGAGCTGTTTTTT.

This chain connects TRBV7-9 to TRBJ1-2; D perhaps matches TRBD1 (5 bases). Germline loops: CDR1 SEHNR, CDR2 FQNEAQ (reference sequence). Trimming left V 0 bases short and J 2 bases short, with 19 bases between. This CDR3 has 18 residues. The CDR3 protein is CASSLASARDVMNYGYTF. For the CDR3, the DNA is TGTGCCAGCAGCTTAGCGTCTGCCAGGGATGTTATGAACTATGGCTACACCTTC. The full variable domain, its missing parts supplied by reference TRBV7-9 and TRBJ1-2, is DTGVSQNPRHKITKRGQNVTFRCDPISEHNRLYWYRQTLGQGPEFLTYFQNEAQLEKSRLLSDRFSAERPKGSFSTLEIQRTEQGDSAMYLCASSLASARDVMNYGYTFGSGTRLTVV.

This clone appeared once. This sequence joins TRBV19 and TRBJ1-2; D remains unclear. The CDR3 has 14 amino acids. The ends were cut back, 5 bases at V and 0 bases at J, with 10 bases in the middle. Germline CDR1 is LNHDA and CDR2 is SQIVND (reference sequence). CDR3 DNA: TGTGCCAGTAGTCCGGCAGATACTAACTATGGCTACACCTTC. This gives the protein CASSPADTNYGYTF.

The V gene is TRBV10-2, the J gene TRBJ2-5; TRBD2 aligns across 8 bases. The V gene end was trimmed by 6 bases and the J gene end by 5 bases; junction bases not matched to a gene: 8. Germline-derived CDR1 and CDR2 are WSHSY and SAAADI. This CDR3 region has 14 residues. This CDR3 reads CASSPSGGQETQYF. DNA for the CDR3: TGCGCCAGCAGCCCCTCGGGGGGGCAGGAGACCCAGTACTTC.

The V call is TRBV4-1, the J call TRBJ2-7; D possibly corresponds to TRBD1 (5 bases). This CDR3 has 16 residues. Trimming shortened V by 2 bases and J by 6 bases, and 20 bases separated the two germline ends. Germline V gives CDR1 MGHRA, CDR2 YSYEKL. The CDR3 protein is CASSQYRGYRLGEQYF. The CDR3 region has the DNA TGCGCCAGCAGCCAATATCGTGGATACAGGCTCGGCGAGCAGTACTTC.

With regard to this clone: Mismatch with germline at one junction end may stem from a read error. The rearrangement joins TRBV11-2 to TRBJ2-5; D possibly matches TRBD1 or TRBD2 (5 bases each). Germline V gives CDR1 SGHAT, CDR2 FQNNGV. The CDR3 consists of 14 residues. CDR3: CASSLDPRDAVGDF. The CDR3 DNA reads as TGTGCCAGCAGCTTAGATCCAAGGGACGCCGTCGGGGACTTC.

This rearrangement joins TRBV9 to TRBJ1-1; the D is unclear. This CDR3 region has 14 residues. Germline V gene sequence: CDR1 SGDLS, CDR2 YYNGEE. Deletions cut 4 bases from V and 4 bases from J, with 14 bases between. CDR3 in DNA: TGTGCCAGCAGCCCCCTGACTAGCGGCACTGAAGCTTTCTTT. Its translation: CASSPLTSGTEAFF.

The chain employs TRBV7-6 and TRBJ2-2, with 7 bases lining up with TRBD2. CDR3 length equals 16 residues. The trim removed 3 bases at V and 6 bases at J, leaving 10 bases unmatched. Looked up from germline, CDR1 is SGHVS and CDR2 is FNYEAQ. This chain's CDR3 is CASSFGRPPSAGELFF. In DNA, the CDR3 is TGTGCCAGCAGCTTCGGGAGGCCCCCTTCGGCCGGGGAGCTGTTTTTT.

This chain connects TRBV5-1 to TRBJ2-2, with 9 bases that match TRBD2. The CDR3 is 16 residues long. The germline gives CDR1 SGHRS, CDR2 YFSETQ. Trimming took 5 bases from V and 2 from J; bases not matched to a gene: 7. The CDR3 region has the DNA TGCGCCAGCAGGGTCCTAGCGGGGAGCAACACCGGGGAGCTGTTTTTT. This codes for CASRVLAGSNTGELFF.

The rearrangement links TRBV23-1 to TRBJ2-5; D is possibly TRBD2 (6 bases). TRBV23-1 is an ORF for which the function is uncertain. The CDR3 contains 15 residues. V lost 2 bases and J lost 0, with 10 bases in between. CDR3 region: CASSQLDYHQETQYF. The CDR3 region has the DNA TGCGCCAGCAGTCAACTGGACTACCACCAAGAGACCCAGTACTTC.

This clone was picked up one time. The DNA for the CDR3 is TGCGCCAGCAGCCCAGGAACTAGCGGGGGTTTTATAGGGGGTGAGCAGTTCTTC. Translation gives CASSPGTSGGFIGGEQFF. This chain uses TRBV4-1 with TRBJ2-1, with TRBD2 matching 11 bases. CDR1 is MGHRA and CDR2 is YSYEKL in the germline V gene. This CDR3 region has 18 residues. The V segment lost 4 bases and the J segment 9 bases; nucleotides outside the gene matches: 17.

The chain is built from TRBV6-1 and TRBJ1-5; a possible D gene is TRBD1 (6 bases). V lost 5 bases, J lost 5 bases, and 16 bases lay in between. Germline V gene sequence: CDR1 MNHNS, CDR2 SASEGT. CDR3 size: 15 residues. The CDR3 loop is CASSPLQGFDQPQHF. For the CDR3, the DNA is TGTGCCAGCAGTCCCTTACAGGGATTCGATCAGCCCCAGCATTTT.

Only one count was recorded for this clone. The chain recombines TRBV9 with TRBJ1-2; weak D call: TRBD1 (5 bases). V was shortened by 3 bases and J by 8 bases, with 17 bases between the two germline ends. The germline CDR1 and CDR2 sequences are SGDLS and YYNGEE. This CDR3 is built from 14 residues. The DNA for the CDR3 is TGTGCCAGCAGCGCGGGACTCCTTTTGAAAGGCTACACCTTC. It encodes CASSAGLLLKGYTF.

The chain combines TRBV2 with TRBJ2-7; D might be TRBD1 (5 bases). The CDR3 has 12 amino acids. Germline CDR1 reads SNHLY; CDR2 reads FYNNEI. The ends were cut back, 6 bases at V and 4 bases at J, with 10 bases in the middle. In DNA form, the CDR3 reads TGTGCCAGCAGGCTAGGACAATACGAGCAGTACTTC. It is translated as CASRLGQYEQYF. The variable domain in full, completed from reference TRBV2 and TRBJ2-7, reads EPEVTQTPSHQVTQMGQEVILRCVPISNHLYFYWYRQILGQKVEFLVSFYNNEISEKSEIFDDQFSVERPDGSNFTLKIRSTKLEDSAMYFCASRLGQYEQYFGPGTRLTVT.

J is TRBJ1-1 and V is TRBV5-1; no clear D gene. V dropped 0 bases and J dropped 1 base, with 10 bases sitting between them. The CDR3 sequence is 15 residues long. Looked up from germline, CDR1 is SGHRS and CDR2 is YFSETQ. In nucleotides, the CDR3 is TGCGCCAGCAGCTTGGAAGGCTACGGGAACACTGAAGCTTTCTTT. Protein product: CASSLEGYGNTEAFF.

The rearrangement links TRBV6-5 to TRBJ1-2, with D maybe TRBD1 (6 bases). Trimming stripped 7 bases from V and 4 bases from J, with 7 bases between. CDR3 length: 11 amino acids. Germline V gene data show CDR1 as MNHEY and CDR2 as SVGAGI. In DNA, the CDR3 is TGTGCCAGCAAGACAGGCTATGGCTACACCTTC. Amino acids: CASKTGYGYTF.

This sequence joins TRBV6-1 and TRBJ2-7, with D possibly TRBD1 on 6 matching bases. V was pared by 1 base and J by 4 bases, with 14 bases between. Per the germline V gene, CDR1 is MNHNS and CDR2 is SASEGT. CDR3 length equals 15 residues. The CDR3: CASSEGAGTFYEQYF. The CDR3 DNA is TGTGCCAGCAGTGAAGGGGCCGGGACATTTTACGAGCAGTACTTC.

This clone showed up just a few times. The chain couples TRBV9 to TRBJ1-2, with D possibly being TRBD1 (5 bases). Trimming pared 4 bases from V and 0 bases from J, leaving 13 bases between. Germline-derived CDR1 and CDR2 are SGDLS and YYNGEE. The CDR3 is made up of 15 amino acids. CDR3 sequence reads: CASSFTGAPNYGYTF. The CDR3, as DNA: TGTGCCAGCAGCTTTACAGGAGCCCCTAACTATGGCTACACCTTC.

This clone has just one count. The chain carries TRBV5-1 and TRBJ2-5; maybe TRBD2 (6 bases). CDR1 SGHRS and CDR2 YFSETQ come from the germline V gene. This CDR3 is built from 11 residues. Trimming shortened V by 7 bases and J by 4 bases, and 8 bases separated the two germline ends. The CDR3 loop reads CASAGSETQYF. The CDR3 region has the DNA TGCGCCAGCGCGGGGTCAGAGACCCAGTACTTC.

The chain couples TRBV19 to TRBJ2-3; D is perhaps TRBD1 (5 bases). The V end was cut by 1 base, the J end by 0 bases, with 8 bases between. The germline V gene has CDR1 LNHDA and CDR2 SQIVND (reference sequence). The CDR3 runs to 15 residues. For the CDR3, the DNA is TGTGCCAGTAGTATAGGGGGCAGTAGCACAGATACGCAGTATTTT. This sequence encodes CASSIGGSSTDTQYF.

This chain links TRBV7-9 with TRBJ2-5, with 8 bases that match TRBD1. The CDR3 covers 13 residues. CDR1 and CDR2 (germline): SEHNR, FQNEAQ (reference sequence). The trim removed 8 bases at V and 5 bases at J, leaving 7 bases unmatched. The CDR3 region has the DNA TGTGCCAGCGAATTCGGACAGGGTGAGACCCAGTACTTC. It translates to CASEFGQGETQYF.

The chain employs TRBV5-1 and TRBJ1-4; TRBD1 is a possible D gene (6 bases). This CDR3 region has 14 residues. CDR1 SGHRS and CDR2 YFSETQ come from the germline V gene. The V end lost 0 bases, the J end lost 5 bases, and 8 bases lay between the germline ends. CDR3 sequence: CASSLGTENEKLFF. CDR3 sequence (DNA): TGCGCCAGCAGCTTGGGGACAGAGAATGAAAAACTGTTTTTT.

This clone showed up just a few times. This chain joins TRBV2 and TRBJ2-2; 9 nucleotides line up with TRBD2. Germline trimming cut 8 bases from V and 0 bases from J; bases unmatched to any gene: 4. The CDR3 loop spans 15 amino acids. Germline V gene data show CDR1 as SNHLY and CDR2 as FYNNEI. CDR3 bases: TGTGCCAGCCGGCGGGAGGGTACGAACACCGGGGAGCTGTTTTTT. Translating gives CASRREGTNTGELFF. The full variable domain, its missing parts supplied by reference TRBV2 and TRBJ2-2, is EPEVTQTPSHQVTQMGQEVILRCVPISNHLYFYWYRQILGQKVEFLVSFYNNEISEKSEIFDDQFSVERPDGSNFTLKIRSTKLEDSAMYFCASRREGTNTGELFFGEGSRLTVL.

The V and J genes are TRBV27 and TRBJ1-6; no clear D gene. Germline V lookup: CDR1 MNHEY, CDR2 SMNVEV (reference sequence). Trimming took 3 bases from V and 9 from J, leaving 6 bases between them. The CDR3 has 12 amino acids. The CDR3 loop is CASSFPGSPLHF. In DNA form, the CDR3 reads TGTGCCAGCAGTTTTCCGGGTTCACCCCTCCACTTT.

V is TRBV6-6 and J is TRBJ2-7; 7 nucleotides match TRBD1. The CDR3 totals 16 residues. V was pared by 10 bases and J by 5 bases, with 20 bases of the junction left unmatched. The germline V gene has CDR1 MNHNY and CDR2 SVGAGI (reference sequence). The CDR3 protein is CATSNHRDSSPHEQYF. Written as DNA, the CDR3 is TGTGCCACCTCAAACCACCGGGACAGTTCTCCCCACGAGCAGTACTTC.

V is TRBV11-3 and J is TRBJ2-5; the D gene is possibly TRBD2 (6 bases). CDR1 and CDR2 (germline): SGHNT, YENEEA. CDR3 length: 13 residues. The V and J ends lost 1 base and 5 bases respectively, with 8 bases between them. DNA for the CDR3: TGTGCCAGCAGCTTAGGGACTATTGAGACCCAGTACTTC. It translates to CASSLGTIETQYF.

This clone was counted once. The CDR3 region is CASSGSGPSSYNEQFF. The CDR3 bases are TGTGCCAGCAGTGGCTCGGGACCGAGCTCCTACAATGAGCAGTTCTTC. The rearrangement links TRBV27 to TRBJ2-1; either TRBD1 or TRBD2 may supply D (5 bases each). V shed 5 bases and J shed 0 bases, with 14 bases lying between them. Germline V lookup: CDR1 MNHEY, CDR2 SMNVEV (reference sequence). The CDR3 length is 16 residues.

The V call is TRBV5-1, the J call TRBJ2-5; 9 bases match TRBD2. Germline assignment: CDR1 SGHRS and CDR2 YFSETQ. The J segment lost 7 bases and the V segment lost 0 bases, leaving 10 bases of the junction unmatched. This CDR3 comprises 16 residues. CDR3 nucleotide sequence: TGCGCCAGCAGCTTGGTTTTAGCGGGGGCTCCAGGGACCCAGTACTTC. Protein: CASSLVLAGAPGTQYF.

This chain connects TRBV5-1 to TRBJ2-1; no firm D call. Between the trimmed V and J ends, which lost 4 bases and 5 bases, there was a span of 13 bases. Germline CDR1 SGHRS, CDR2 YFSETQ. The length of the CDR3 is 14 residues. The CDR3 spells CASSHDGTDNEQFF. CDR3 nucleotides: TGCGCCAGCAGCCACGACGGAACTGACAATGAGCAGTTCTTC.